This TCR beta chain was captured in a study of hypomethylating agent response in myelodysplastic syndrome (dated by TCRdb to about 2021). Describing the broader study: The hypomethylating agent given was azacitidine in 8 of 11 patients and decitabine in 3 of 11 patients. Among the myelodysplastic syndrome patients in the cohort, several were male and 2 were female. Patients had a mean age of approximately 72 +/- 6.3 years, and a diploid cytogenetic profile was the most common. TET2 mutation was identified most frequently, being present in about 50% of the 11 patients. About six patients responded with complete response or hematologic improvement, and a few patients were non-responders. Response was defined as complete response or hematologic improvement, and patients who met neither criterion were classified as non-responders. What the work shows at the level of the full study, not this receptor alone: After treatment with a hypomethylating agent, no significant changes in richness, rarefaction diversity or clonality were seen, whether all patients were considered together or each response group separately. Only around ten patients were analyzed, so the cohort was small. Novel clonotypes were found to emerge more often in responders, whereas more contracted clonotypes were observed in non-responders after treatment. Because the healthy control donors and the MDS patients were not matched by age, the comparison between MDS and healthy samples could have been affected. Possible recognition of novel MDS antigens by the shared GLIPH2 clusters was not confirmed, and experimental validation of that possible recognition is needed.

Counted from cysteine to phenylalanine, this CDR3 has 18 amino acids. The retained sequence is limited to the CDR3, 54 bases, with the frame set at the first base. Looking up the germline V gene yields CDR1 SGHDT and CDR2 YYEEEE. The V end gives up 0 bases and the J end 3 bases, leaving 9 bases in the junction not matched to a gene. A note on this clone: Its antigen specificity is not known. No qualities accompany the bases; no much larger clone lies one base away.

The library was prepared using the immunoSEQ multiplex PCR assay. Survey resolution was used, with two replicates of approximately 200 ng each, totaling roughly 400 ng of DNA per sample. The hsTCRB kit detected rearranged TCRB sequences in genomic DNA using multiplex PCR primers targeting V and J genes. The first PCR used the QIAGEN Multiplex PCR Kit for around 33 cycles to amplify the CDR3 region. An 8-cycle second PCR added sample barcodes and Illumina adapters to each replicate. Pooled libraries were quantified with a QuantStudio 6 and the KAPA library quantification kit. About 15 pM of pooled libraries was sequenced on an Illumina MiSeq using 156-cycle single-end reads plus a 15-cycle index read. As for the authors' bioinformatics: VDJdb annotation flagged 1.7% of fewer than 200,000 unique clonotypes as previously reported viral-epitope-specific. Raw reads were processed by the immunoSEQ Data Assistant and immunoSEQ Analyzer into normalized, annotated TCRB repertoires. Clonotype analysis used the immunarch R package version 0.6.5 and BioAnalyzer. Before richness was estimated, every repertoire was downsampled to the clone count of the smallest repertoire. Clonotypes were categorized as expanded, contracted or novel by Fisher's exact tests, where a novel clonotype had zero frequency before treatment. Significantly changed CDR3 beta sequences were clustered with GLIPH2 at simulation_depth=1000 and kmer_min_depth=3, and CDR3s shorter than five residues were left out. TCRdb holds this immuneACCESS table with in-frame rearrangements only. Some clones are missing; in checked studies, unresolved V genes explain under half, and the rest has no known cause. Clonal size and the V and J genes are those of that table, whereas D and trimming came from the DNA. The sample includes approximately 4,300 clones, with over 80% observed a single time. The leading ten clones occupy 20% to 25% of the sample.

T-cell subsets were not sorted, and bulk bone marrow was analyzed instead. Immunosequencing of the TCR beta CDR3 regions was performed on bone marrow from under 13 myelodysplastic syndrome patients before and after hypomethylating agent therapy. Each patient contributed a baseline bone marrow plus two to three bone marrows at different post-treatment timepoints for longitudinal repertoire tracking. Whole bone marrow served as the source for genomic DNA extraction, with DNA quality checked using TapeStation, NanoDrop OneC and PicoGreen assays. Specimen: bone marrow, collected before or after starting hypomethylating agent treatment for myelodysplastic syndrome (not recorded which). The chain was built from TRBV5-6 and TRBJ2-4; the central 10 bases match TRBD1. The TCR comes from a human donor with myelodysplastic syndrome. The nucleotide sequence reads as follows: TGTGCCAGCAGCTTGGCCTTGCGGACAGGGGGAGACAAAAACATTCAGTACTTC. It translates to CASSLALRTGGDKNIQYF.